The clone carrying this TCR beta chain was seen a handful of times. The antigen remains unidentified. In TCRdb, the 5' RACE reads were re-called with MiXCR into one record per CDR3 protein. The sample yields about 5,700 distinct CDR3 sequences, around a third seen once. Study results and caveats: Larger-cohort validation covered only one TCR beta V-J rearrangement.

CDR3 size: 13 residues. CDR1 and CDR2 from the germline V gene are KGHDR and SFDVKD. V lost 7 bases and J lost 6; bases outside the gene matches: 7. The sequence was obtained from a female donor with breast cancer. V and J are TRBV24-1 and TRBJ1-2; 7 bases are shared with TRBD1. Material for sequencing was naive CD4+ T cells sorted from a lymph node. Subset meaning: naive CD4+ T cells, CD4+CD45RA+CD25-. CDR3 coding DNA: TGTGCCACCAGAGGGACAGCGAGAGATGGCTACACCTTC. Translation gives CATRGTARDGYTF.